What follows are 32 T cell receptor beta chains derived from one specimen sequenced in a study of T cell clones after liver transplantation. Produced via immunoSEQ multiplex PCR; TCRdb's table is partial and in-frame only. Found here are some 80,000 clones, around four fifths of them singletons; the top ten hold around 0.45%. Material: CD4+ T cells from blood, obtained around 42 months after liver transplant. The source is a human patient who received a liver transplant. Some T cells may be provided by the graft donor.

The chain recombines TRBV9 with TRBJ1-1; D not resolved. From germline, CDR1 is SGDLS and CDR2 YYNGEE. This CDR3 has 14 amino acids. V dropped 2 bases and J dropped 4 bases, with 12 bases sitting between them. For the CDR3, the DNA is TGTGCCAGCAGCGTTGTCCCCTTTAGCACTGAAGCTTTCTTT. As protein: CASSVVPFSTEAFF. Variable domain in full (rest from reference TRBV9 and TRBJ1-1): DSGVTQTPKHLITATGQRVTLRCSPRSGDLSVYWYQQSLDQGLQFLIQYYNGEERAKGNILERFSAQQFPDLHSELNLSSLELGDSALYFCASSVVPFSTEAFFGQGTRLTVV.

V is TRBV19 and J is TRBJ1-1; D ambiguous. CDR1 is LNHDA, CDR2 SQIVND, per germline (reference sequence). V lost 7 bases and J 4 bases, leaving 19 bases between the germline ends. The CDR3 sequence is 15 residues long. The CDR3 reads CASTLNQVGSTEAFF. CDR3 coding DNA: TGTGCCAGTACCCTAAATCAGGTCGGAAGCACTGAAGCTTTCTTT.

This chain's CDR3 is CASRDRSDYGYTF. The CDR3 nucleotides are TGTGCCAGCAGGGACAGGTCTGACTATGGCTACACCTTC. The chain carries TRBV28 and TRBJ1-2, with 7 bases that match TRBD1. Germline values: CDR1 MDHEN, CDR2 SYDVKM. Unmatched junction bases numbered 4, after V lost 6 bases and J lost 3 bases. This CDR3 has 13 residues.

The chain has TRBV19 and TRBJ1-1; the match to TRBD1 covers 8 bases. The trim removed 3 bases at V and 5 bases at J, leaving 5 bases unmatched. Looked up from germline, CDR1 is LNHDA and CDR2 is SQIVND (reference sequence). The CDR3 has 14 residues. The CDR3, as DNA: TGTGCCAGTAGTATCCGACAGGGGTTGACTGAAGCTTTCTTT. Amino acid sequence: CASSIRQGLTEAFF.

The genes are TRBV5-5 and TRBJ1-2, with D tentatively TRBD1 (5 bases). Per the germline V gene, CDR1 is SGHKS and CDR2 is YYEKEE (reference sequence). There are 15 residues in the CDR3. V was trimmed by 0 bases and J by 8 bases, leaving 17 bases between them. CDR3 nucleotides: TGTGCCAGCAGCTTGGACCTATCTCCCAGGGTGGGCTACACCTTC. Translation gives CASSLDLSPRVGYTF.

The chain couples TRBV6-1 to TRBJ1-2, with a weak D call TRBD1 (6 bases). The V gene's germline CDR1 is MNHNS and CDR2 SASEGT. The CDR3 consists of 13 residues. V was cut by 6 bases and J by 5 bases, with 13 bases left in between. The CDR3 loop reads CASSQGQRYGYTF. The CDR3 nucleotides read TGTGCCAGCAGCCAAGGACAGCGTTATGGCTACACCTTC.

V is TRBV4-2 and J is TRBJ2-3; TRBD2 matches at 7 bases. V lost 1 base and J lost 2; bases outside the gene matches: 18. CDR1 and CDR2 (germline): LGHNA, YNFKEQ. CDR3 length equals 20 residues. In DNA form, the CDR3 reads TGTGCCAGCAGCCAAGCCCGTCCGGCTAGCGGCATCCGTCCCACAGATACGCAGTATTTT. It specifies CASSQARPASGIRPTDTQYF.

The chain couples TRBV27 to TRBJ1-2, with 9 positions matching TRBD1. The CDR3 length is 14 residues. Trimming took 5 bases from V and 6 from J; bases not matched to a gene: 7. Germline V gene data show CDR1 as MNHEY and CDR2 as SMNVEV (reference sequence). CDR3 coding DNA: TGTGCCAGCAGTCGGACAGGGGTCCGGGATGGCTACACCTTC. Amino acids: CASSRTGVRDGYTF.

V gene TRBV18 combines with J gene TRBJ2-1; D remains unclear. The CDR3 extends over 15 amino acids. Germline assignment: CDR1 KGHSH and CDR2 LQKENI. The V end was cut by 6 bases, the J end by 8 bases, with 20 bases between. The CDR3 coding sequence is TGTGCCAGCTCCCCTATACTGAGCCCTTTGGATGAGCAGTTCTTC. Its protein product is CASSPILSPLDEQFF.

The chain uses TRBV7-2 and TRBJ2-3, with D maybe TRBD1 (6 bases). Germline CDR1 reads SGHTA; CDR2 reads FQGNSA. This CDR3 comprises 16 residues. Trimming left V 0 bases short and J 4 bases short, with 14 bases between. In DNA, the CDR3 is TGTGCCAGCAGCTTAGCGCTCAGGGGTGCGTCAGATACGCAGTATTTT. It translates to CASSLALRGASDTQYF.

CDR3 nucleotides: TGTGCCAGCAGCTTGATAGGTACGCCCGGCGGCGAACTGTTTTTT. Protein: CASSLIGTPGGELFF. The rearrangement links TRBV5-5 to TRBJ1-4; D unresolved. This CDR3 is 15 amino acids long. Germline assignment: CDR1 SGHKS and CDR2 YYEKEE (reference sequence). V was cut by 1 base and J by 12 bases, with 19 bases left in between.

CDR3 sequence: CASSFTVTEKLFF. The CDR3, as DNA: TGTGCCAGCAGTTTCACAGTTACTGAAAAACTGTTTTTT. The rearrangement joins TRBV28 to TRBJ1-4; no firm D call. This CDR3 spans 13 amino acids. The V end lost 3 bases, the J end lost 7 bases, and 9 bases lay between the germline ends. Germline V gives CDR1 MDHEN, CDR2 SYDVKM.

To note about this clone: This may come from a read error, since a much larger clone is one base off. The chain uses TRBV5-4 and TRBJ1-1; D is possibly TRBD1 (5 bases). This CDR3 is 14 amino acids long. Trimming took off 2 bases at V and 1 base at J, with 9 bases between the two ends. The germline V gene has CDR1 SGHNT and CDR2 YYREEE (reference sequence). CDR3 sequence (DNA): TGTGCCAGCAGCTTTACAACAGGGAACACTGAAGCTTTCTTT. Encoded protein: CASSFTTGNTEAFF.

The V gene is TRBV6-6, the J gene TRBJ2-1; 8 nucleotides line up with TRBD2. The CDR3 runs 13 residues. Germline-derived CDR1 and CDR2 are MNHNY and SVGAGI (reference sequence). With V trimmed by 6 bases and J by 10 bases, 8 bases remained unmatched. CDR3 amino acids: CASSTGGGLEQFF. CDR3 DNA sequence: TGTGCCAGCAGCACCGGGGGGGGACTAGAGCAGTTCTTC.

The chain has TRBV5-1 and TRBJ2-5, with 9 nucleotides matching TRBD1. The germline V gene encodes CDR1 SGHRS and CDR2 YFSETQ. The V gene end was trimmed by 4 bases and the J gene end by 4 bases; junction bases not matched to a gene: 14. There are 17 residues in the CDR3. The CDR3 loop is CASSPLFSPGQGETQYF. In DNA form, the CDR3 reads TGCGCCAGCAGCCCATTATTTTCTCCGGGACAGGGAGAGACCCAGTACTTC.

This chain connects TRBV19 to TRBJ2-6, with D perhaps TRBD2 (6 bases). The CDR3 runs to 16 residues. Trimming took off 6 bases at V and 0 bases at J, with 12 bases between the two ends. Germline CDR1 is LNHDA and CDR2 is SQIVND (reference sequence). DNA of the CDR3: TGTGCCAGTAGCCGGGAGAGGTCCTCTGGGGCCAACGTCCTGACTTTC. It translates to CASSRERSSGANVLTF.

V gene TRBV5-1 combines with J gene TRBJ2-5; D might be TRBD1 (6 bases). In germline, CDR1 is SGHRS, CDR2 YFSETQ. The CDR3 length is 14 residues. The V end lost 5 bases, the J end lost 5 bases, and 16 bases lay between the germline ends. CDR3 in amino acids: CASRPGTSRETQYF. As DNA, the CDR3 is TGCGCCAGCAGACCCGGGACATCCCGTGAGACCCAGTACTTC.

V is TRBV6-6 and J is TRBJ2-7, with a tentative D call TRBD2 (6 bases). V lost 2 bases to trimming and J lost 5 bases, with 19 bases between them. This CDR3 spans 16 amino acids. The V gene's germline CDR1 is MNHNY and CDR2 SVGAGI (reference sequence). The CDR3 loop reads CASSYGAGPIRNEQYF. DNA for the CDR3: TGTGCCAGCAGTTACGGAGCGGGCCCCATCCGGAACGAGCAGTACTTC.

V is TRBV6-6 and J is TRBJ2-7, with 13 positions matching TRBD2. The CDR3 sequence is 15 residues long. Germline CDR1 and CDR2: MNHNY and SVGAGI (reference sequence). With 6 bases clipped from V and 1 base from J, the junction kept 3 bases outside the gene matches. The CDR3 nucleotides read TGTGCCAGCAGGGGACTAGCGGGGAGGTCCTACGAGCAGTACTTC. This sequence encodes CASRGLAGRSYEQYF.

J is TRBJ2-7 and V is TRBV10-2, with 7 nucleotides matching TRBD1. Trimming at V came to 7 bases and at J to 1 base, leaving 7 bases not matched to a gene. CDR1 and CDR2 from the germline V gene are WSHSY and SAAADI. The CDR3 is 14 amino acids. CDR3 in amino acids: CASKYPGQSYEQYF. DNA of the CDR3: TGCGCCAGCAAATACCCGGGACAGTCCTACGAGCAGTACTTC.

This clone was picked up one time. The CDR3 here is CATESSGNTIYF. The CDR3 nucleotides are TGTGCCACCGAAAGCTCTGGAAACACCATATATTTT. The rearrangement joins TRBV19 to TRBJ1-3; D is ambiguous. The V end lost 10 bases, the J end lost 0 bases, and 7 bases lay between the germline ends. The CDR3 loop spans 12 amino acids. Germline-derived CDR1 and CDR2 are LNHDA and SQIVND (reference sequence).

The chain combines TRBV6-1 with TRBJ2-7; weak D call: TRBD1 (5 bases). CDR3 length equals 14 residues. Germline V lookup: CDR1 MNHNS, CDR2 SASEGT. V lost 5 bases and J lost 7, with 18 bases in between. CDR3 sequence: CASSRVAGLGEQYF. CDR3 sequence (DNA): TGTGCCAGCAGTCGGGTGGCAGGGCTGGGGGAGCAGTACTTC.

The V call is TRBV11-2, the J call TRBJ1-3, with D tentatively TRBD1 (5 bases). There are 16 residues in the CDR3. V shed 5 bases and J shed 0 bases, with 14 bases lying between them. The V gene's germline CDR1 is SGHAT and CDR2 FQNNGV. CDR3 protein: CASSPTDISSGNTIYF. As DNA, the CDR3 is TGTGCCAGCAGCCCCACGGACATTAGCTCTGGAAACACCATATATTTT.

This sequence joins TRBV5-4 and TRBJ1-3, with D perhaps matching TRBD1 (6 bases). This CDR3 has 16 amino acids. Germline V gene lookup returns CDR1 SGHNT and CDR2 YYREEE (reference sequence). V lost 0 bases, J lost 2 bases, and 12 bases lay in between. For the CDR3, the DNA is TGTGCCAGCAGCTTGGAACCTGGGACAACTGGAAACACCATATATTTT. This codes for CASSLEPGTTGNTIYF.

The J gene is TRBJ1-5, the V gene TRBV19; 7 bases are a match to TRBD1. Germline values: CDR1 LNHDA, CDR2 SQIVND (reference sequence). This CDR3 region has 15 residues. V lost 10 bases to trimming and J lost 3 bases; unmatched junction nucleotides: 12. Here the CDR3 reads CATSPGDSHNQPQHF. The DNA for the CDR3 is TGTGCCACCTCCCCGGGGGACAGCCACAATCAGCCCCAGCATTTT.

In its sample, this clone was seen once. The V gene is TRBV7-8, the J gene TRBJ2-5; 8 positions agree with TRBD1. V was pared by 6 bases and J by 3 bases, with 18 bases of the junction left unmatched. This CDR3 is 18 amino acids long. The germline CDR1 and CDR2 sequences are SGHVS and FQNEAQ. The CDR3, as DNA: TGTGCCAGCAGTTATGGTGCCTTCTCATTGGACAGGGAAGAGACCCAGTACTTC. Translating gives CASSYGAFSLDREETQYF.

V gene TRBV11-2 combines with J gene TRBJ2-7, with D hard to call. Trimming took off 1 base at V and 1 base at J, with 5 bases between the two ends. The CDR3 length is 13 residues. CDR1 and CDR2 (germline): SGHAT, FQNNGV. CDR3 region: CASSLAGSYEQYF. The DNA of the CDR3 is TGTGCCAGCAGCTTAGCCGGATCCTACGAGCAGTACTTC.

The sample holds a few counts of this clone. J is TRBJ1-2 and V is TRBV6-1; perhaps TRBD1 as D (6 bases). The length of the CDR3 is 16 residues. Germline assignment: CDR1 MNHNS and CDR2 SASEGT. With 4 bases removed from V and 2 bases from J, the gap between germline ends came to 17 bases. This CDR3 reads CASSVGLGGANYGYTF. The CDR3 DNA reads TGTGCCAGCAGTGTGGGGTTAGGGGGTGCGAACTATGGCTACACCTTC.

The chain uses TRBV5-4 and TRBJ1-1; D is ambiguous. Germline values: CDR1 SGHNT, CDR2 YYREEE (reference sequence). The CDR3 extends over 12 amino acids. Trimming left V 4 bases short and J 1 base short, with 5 bases between. Written as DNA, the CDR3 is TGTGCCAGCAGCACAGAGAACACTGAAGCTTTCTTT. Translated: CASSTENTEAFF.

This sequence joins TRBV2 and TRBJ2-1, with D hard to call. Trimming pared 2 bases from V and 2 bases from J, leaving 4 bases between. Germline CDR1 SNHLY, CDR2 FYNNEI. The length of the CDR3 is 13 residues. The DNA of the CDR3 is TGTGCCAGCAGTGAAACCGCCTACAATGAGCAGTTCTTC. Translating gives CASSETAYNEQFF.

Only a few counts were recorded for this clone. The V call is TRBV7-2, the J call TRBJ1-2, with D perhaps TRBD1 (5 bases). The germline CDR1 and CDR2 sequences are SGHTA and FQGNSA. The germline V and J ends were trimmed by 5 bases and 3 bases, with 10 bases remaining between them. CDR3 length: 13 residues. The CDR3 region is CASSLQTDYGYTF. CDR3 DNA sequence: TGTGCCAGCAGCCTACAGACAGACTATGGCTACACCTTC.

The chain recombines TRBV6-1 with TRBJ2-3; the match to TRBD2 covers 11 bases. In germline, CDR1 is MNHNS, CDR2 SASEGT. The CDR3 has 15 residues. Trimming took 10 bases from V and 5 from J; bases not matched to a gene: 11. This CDR3 is CAISRVAGGQDTQYF. CDR3 DNA sequence: TGTGCCATCTCACGGGTAGCGGGAGGGCAAGATACGCAGTATTTT.